A single sample gave rise to the 28 T cell receptor beta chains below, sequenced in a study of T-cell memory formation after mild COVID-19. MiXCR, applied by TCRdb to the 5' RACE reads, yields one record per CDR3 protein. The data hold fewer than 350,000 distinct CDR3 sequences, with 13% to 15% observed a single time. Sequences were obtained from PBMCs or a T cell subset sorted from them (not recorded which). The receptor set was obtained from a man younger than 35 who had mild COVID-19 (a few samples of this study predate the infection). Cell type and time point are not known.

The chain uses TRBV7-2 and TRBJ1-2, with a possible D match to TRBD1 (6 bases). The CDR3 has 15 amino acids. The V gene lost 3 bases and the J gene lost 8 bases, with 19 bases spanning the gap. Germline values: CDR1 SGHTA, CDR2 FQGNSA. The CDR3 loop reads CASSFKGEGAGGYTF. DNA for the CDR3: TGTGCCAGCAGCTTTAAGGGGGAAGGGGCTGGCGGCTACACCTTC.

The chain joins TRBV4-1 to TRBJ2-3; D possibly corresponds to TRBD2 (7 bases). The CDR3 runs 16 residues. CDR1 and CDR2 (germline): MGHRA, YSYEKL. Trimming took off 0 bases at V and 6 bases at J, with 16 bases between the two ends. The CDR3 protein is CASSQDGGGARDTQYF. CDR3 DNA sequence: TGCGCCAGCAGCCAAGATGGTGGGGGGGCCAGGGATACGCAGTATTTT.

This sequence joins TRBV5-1 and TRBJ2-3; D is unresolved. Per germline, CDR1 SGHRS and CDR2 YFSETQ. V was trimmed by 0 bases and J by 2 bases, leaving 7 bases between them. The CDR3 spans 14 residues. This CDR3 reads CASSLVPPTDTQYF. CDR3 nucleotide sequence: TGCGCCAGCAGCTTGGTCCCTCCCACAGATACGCAGTATTTT.

In this sample, this clonotype turned up a few times. The genes are TRBV2 and TRBJ1-5; 7 positions match TRBD1. The CDR3 has 13 residues. Germline V CDR1 and CDR2: SNHLY, FYNNEI. V lost 4 bases, J lost 5 bases, and 2 bases stayed unmatched. The chain's CDR3 is CASSGQGYQPQHF. For the CDR3, the DNA is TGTGCCAGCAGTGGACAGGGATATCAGCCCCAGCATTTT.

V usage is TRBV7-9 and J usage is TRBJ1-1; possibly TRBD1 for D (6 bases). The CDR3 loop spans 15 amino acids. CDR1 and CDR2 from the germline V gene are SEHNR and FQNEAQ (reference sequence). The V and J ends lost 8 bases and 4 bases respectively, with 20 bases between them. The CDR3: CASGPMITGTTEAFF. CDR3 nucleotides: TGTGCCAGCGGACCGATGATCACAGGGACCACTGAAGCTTTCTTT.

This chain joins TRBV5-1 and TRBJ2-1; 9 bases line up with TRBD1. The CDR3 is 15 residues long. CDR1 and CDR2 from the germline V gene are SGHRS and YFSETQ. The ends lost 0 bases at V and 9 bases at J; junction bases unmatched: 7. This chain's CDR3 is CASSLGQGDRGEQFF. In DNA form, the CDR3 reads TGCGCCAGCAGCTTGGGACAGGGGGATAGGGGTGAGCAGTTCTTC. The variable domain in full, with the rest retrieved from reference TRBV5-1 and TRBJ2-1, is KAGVTQTPRYLIKTRGQQVTLSCSPISGHRSVSWYQQTPGQGLQFLFEYFSETQRNKGNFPGRFSGRQFSNSRSEMNVSTLELGDSALYLCASSLGQGDRGEQFFGPGTRLTVL.

CDR3 in DNA: TGTGCCAGCAGTCGCGACGGACAGATCACTGAAGCTTTCTTT. Amino acids: CASSRDGQITEAFF. The chain carries TRBV6-2 or TRBV6-3 and TRBJ1-1; weak D call: TRBD1 (6 bases). The CDR3 is made up of 14 amino acids. V was clipped by 5 bases and J by 4 bases, with 14 bases between them. In germline, CDR1 is MNHEY, CDR2 SVGEGT.

J is TRBJ2-5 and V is TRBV6-1, with 11 nucleotides matching TRBD2. Germline V CDR1 and CDR2: MNHNS, SASEGT. Trimming cost V 5 bases and J 1 base; bases outside gene matches: 6. This CDR3 has 16 residues. The CDR3 loop reads CASSTALAGGQETQYF. CDR3 in DNA: TGTGCCAGCAGTACGGCCCTAGCGGGGGGCCAAGAGACCCAGTACTTC.

The V call is TRBV5-1, the J call TRBJ1-1; tentatively, D is TRBD1 (6 bases). CDR1 and CDR2 (germline): SGHRS, YFSETQ. Between the trimmed V and J ends, which lost 6 bases and 5 bases, there was a span of 23 bases. CDR3 length: 16 residues. Here the CDR3 DNA reads TGCGCCAGCAATTCGAACGGGGGGCGGTTCACTACTGAAGCTTTCTTT. Translated: CASNSNGGRFTTEAFF.

The chain employs TRBV7-9 and TRBJ1-1, with 9 bases fitting TRBD1. This CDR3 has 15 amino acids. J gave up 4 bases and V 1 base, and 4 bases lay outside the gene matches. The germline CDR1 and CDR2 sequences are SEHNR and FQNEAQ (reference sequence). For the CDR3, the DNA is TGTGCCAGCAGCTTAGTACAGGGGGCCGGCACTGAAGCTTTCTTT. It encodes CASSLVQGAGTEAFF.

Many counts were recorded for this clonotype. The genes are TRBV7-2 and TRBJ2-3; TRBD1 matches 7 bases. The germline V gene encodes CDR1 SGHTA and CDR2 FQGNSA. Germline trimming cut 2 bases from V and 3 bases from J; bases unmatched to any gene: 5. The CDR3 covers 15 residues. The CDR3 sequence: CASSLYRGSTDTQYF. In nucleotides, the CDR3 is TGTGCCAGCAGCTTATACAGGGGATCAACAGATACGCAGTATTTT.

The gene calls are TRBV23-1 and TRBJ1-1; D perhaps matches TRBD1 (5 bases). TRBV23-1 is noted as an ORF with a role that remains uncertain. The CDR3 is made up of 17 amino acids. With 0 bases removed from V and 2 bases from J, the gap between germline ends came to 16 bases. The CDR3: CASSQSGDRANNTEAFF. CDR3 in DNA: TGCGCCAGCAGTCAATCGGGGGATCGGGCTAACAACACTGAAGCTTTCTTT.

The rearrangement links TRBV4-1 to TRBJ1-2, with unresolved D. Germline assignment: CDR1 MGHRA and CDR2 YSYEKL. This CDR3 has 13 residues. V lost 0 bases to trimming and J lost 4 bases, with 6 bases between them. The CDR3 nucleotides are TGCGCCAGCAGCCAAGAGAGAAGCTATGGCTACACCTTC. This encodes CASSQERSYGYTF.

This chain links TRBV27 with TRBJ2-2; TRBD2 agrees at 9 bases. The CDR3 is made up of 16 amino acids. Germline loops: CDR1 MNHEY, CDR2 SMNVEV (reference sequence). The junction had 7 bases not matched to a gene; V was cut back by 5 bases and J by 3 bases. The CDR3 here is CASSRTRGGDTGELFF. The CDR3 nucleotides are TGTGCCAGCAGTCGGACGCGGGGGGGCGACACCGGGGAGCTGTTTTTT.

The chain uses TRBV3-1 and TRBJ1-2, with D unresolved. Trimming stripped 0 bases from V and 3 bases from J, with 11 bases between. This CDR3 contains 15 residues. In germline, CDR1 is LGHDT, CDR2 YNNKEL (reference sequence). CDR3 nucleotides: TGTGCCAGCAGCCAAGATGGTCAGCTTTACTATGGCTACACCTTC. It codes for CASSQDGQLYYGYTF. The full variable domain, in which reference TRBV3-1 and TRBJ1-2 provide the parts outside the CDR3, is DTAVSQTPKYLVTQMGNDKSIKCEQNLGHDTMYWYKQDSKKFLKIMFSYNNKELIINETVPNRFSPKSPDKAHLNLHINSLELGDSAVYFCASSQDGQLYYGYTFGSGTRLTVV.

CDR3 nucleotides: TGCAGTGCTAGGGCCAGCACAGATACGCAGTATTTT. This encodes CSARASTDTQYF. The chain joins TRBV20-1 to TRBJ2-3; no definite D call. V gave up 3 bases and J gave up 0 bases, with 4 bases separating them. CDR3 size: 12 residues. Germline CDR1 DFQATT, CDR2 SNEGSKA (reference sequence).

The rearrangement joins TRBV4-1 to TRBJ2-2; perhaps TRBD1 as D (5 bases). Looked up from germline, CDR1 is MGHRA and CDR2 is YSYEKL. This CDR3 has 18 amino acids. V dropped 5 bases and J dropped 0 bases, with 19 bases sitting between them. CDR3 residues: CASSSLGVYRANTGELFF. In nucleotides, the CDR3 is TGCGCCAGCAGCTCCCTAGGGGTTTACAGAGCGAACACCGGGGAGCTGTTTTTT.

The rearrangement links TRBV20-1 to TRBJ2-7; D is uncertain. The DNA end favors TRBJ1-2, so the J call may be wrong. CDR1 DFQATT and CDR2 SNEGSKA come from the germline V gene (reference sequence). The CDR3 runs to 11 residues. CDR3 DNA: TGCAGTGCTAGGAAAGACTATGGCTACACCTTC. Translated: CSARKDYGYTF.

This clonotype was detected only a few times. The chain has TRBV7-8 and TRBJ2-5; 8 bases map to TRBD2. V shed 4 bases and J 3 bases; nucleotides not matched to a gene: 4. The CDR3 runs 14 residues. Germline values: CDR1 SGHVS, CDR2 FQNEAQ. CDR3 loop: CASSWGSGEETQYF. The CDR3 nucleotides are TGTGCCAGCAGCTGGGGTAGCGGGGAAGAGACCCAGTACTTC.

The chain couples TRBV10-1 to TRBJ2-5; D gene unclear. This CDR3 is built from 13 residues. Germline V gene data show CDR1 as WNHNN and CDR2 as SYGVQD (reference sequence). Trimming took 3 bases from V and 2 from J, leaving 7 bases between them. CDR3 DNA sequence: TGCGCCAGCAGTGATAATTGGCAAGAGACCCAGTACTTC. Protein product: CASSDNWQETQYF.

The table lists this clonotype with a few counts. V and J are TRBV7-2 and TRBJ1-5; tentative D call: TRBD1 (5 bases). CDR1 is SGHTA and CDR2 is FQGNSA in the germline V gene. With 1 base removed from V and 5 bases from J, the gap between germline ends came to 12 bases. There are 15 residues in the CDR3. The CDR3 DNA follows: TGTGCCAGCAGCTTAGAGAGTCAGGGAGATCAGCCCCAGCATTTT. Its protein product is CASSLESQGDQPQHF.

The rearrangement links TRBV23-1 to TRBJ1-5; D is ambiguous. TRBV23-1 is an ORF, with its function uncertain. The germline V and J ends were trimmed by 2 bases and 6 bases, with 5 bases remaining between them. This CDR3 is 12 amino acids long. As DNA, the CDR3 is TGCGCCAGCAGTCAAATCGTTCAGCCCCAGCATTTT. It encodes CASSQIVQPQHF.

This clonotype was seen a handful of times. This chain joins TRBV18 and TRBJ2-7; 8 positions match TRBD1. The CDR3 consists of 14 residues. Per the germline V gene, CDR1 is KGHSH and CDR2 is LQKENI. After removal of 10 bases from V and 2 bases from J, the junction contained 10 bases not matched to a gene. This chain's CDR3 is CATQTGTGAYEQYF. Written as DNA, the CDR3 is TGTGCCACTCAAACCGGGACAGGAGCCTACGAGCAGTACTTC.

This clonotype occurred a few times. The V call is TRBV15, the J call TRBJ2-1, with D perhaps given as TRBD1 or TRBD2 (5 bases each). The CDR3 extends over 16 amino acids. V was clipped by 5 bases and J by 4 bases, with 18 bases between them. The germline gives CDR1 LNHNV, CDR2 YYDKDF (reference sequence). The CDR3 DNA sequence: TGTGCCACCAGCCCCAGGGCAGGACTCGTGTACAATGAGCAGTTCTTC. Its protein product is CATSPRAGLVYNEQFF.

This clonotype occurred a few times. The CDR3 nucleotides read TGTGCCAGCAGCCACAGGGGGCGAAGCAACACTGAAGCTTTCTTT. Amino acid sequence: CASSHRGRSNTEAFF. The V gene is TRBV7-8, the J gene TRBJ1-1; the match to TRBD1 covers 9 bases. CDR1 and CDR2 from the germline V gene are SGHVS and FQNEAQ. The V and J ends lost 5 bases and 2 bases, in that order; junction bases with no gene match: 6. The CDR3 runs 15 residues.

This clonotype turned up a few times. V is TRBV5-4 and J is TRBJ2-5; tentatively, D is TRBD2 (5 bases). CDR3 length equals 14 residues. Germline CDR1 SGHNT, CDR2 YYREEE (reference sequence). The V end was cut by 0 bases, the J end by 2 bases, with 8 bases between. CDR3 sequence (DNA): TGTGCCAGCAGCTTGGGGGAGTCGCAAGAGACCCAGTACTTC. Protein: CASSLGESQETQYF.

This clonotype was seen a few times. The V call is TRBV3-1, the J call TRBJ2-1; D assignment may be TRBD1 or TRBD2 (5 bases each). Trimming shortened V by 0 bases and J by 4 bases, and 10 bases separated the two germline ends. Looked up from germline, CDR1 is LGHDT and CDR2 is YNNKEL (reference sequence). The CDR3 has 15 amino acids. This chain's CDR3 is CASSQDPGTYNEQFF. DNA of the CDR3: TGTGCCAGCAGCCAAGATCCAGGGACGTACAATGAGCAGTTCTTC.

The table lists this clonotype with a few counts. The V call is TRBV28, the J call TRBJ2-5; 11 bases match TRBD2. V was pared by 5 bases and J by 1 base, with 9 bases of the junction left unmatched. CDR3 length equals 17 residues. Germline-derived CDR1 and CDR2 are MDHEN and SYDVKM. CDR3 nucleotide sequence: TGTGCCAGCAGTGGGATAGCGGGGGGGCCCTCCCAAGAGACCCAGTACTTC. Translating gives CASSGIAGGPSQETQYF.